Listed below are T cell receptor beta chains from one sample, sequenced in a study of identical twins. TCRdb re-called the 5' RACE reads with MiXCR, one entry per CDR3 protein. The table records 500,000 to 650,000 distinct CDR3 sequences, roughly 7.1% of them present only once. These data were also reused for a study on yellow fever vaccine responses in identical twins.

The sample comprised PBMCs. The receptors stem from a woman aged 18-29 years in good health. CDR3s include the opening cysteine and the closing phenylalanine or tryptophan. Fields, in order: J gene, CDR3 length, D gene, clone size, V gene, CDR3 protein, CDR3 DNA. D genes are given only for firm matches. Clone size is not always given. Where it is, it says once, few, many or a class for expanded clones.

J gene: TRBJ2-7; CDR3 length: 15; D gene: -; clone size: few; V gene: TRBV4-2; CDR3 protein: CASSQDRWGSSEQYF; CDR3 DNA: TGTGCCAGCAGCCAAGACAGGTGGGGTAGCTCCGAGCAGTACTTC
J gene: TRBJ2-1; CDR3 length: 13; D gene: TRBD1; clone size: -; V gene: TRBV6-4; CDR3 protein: CASKRQGDNEQFF; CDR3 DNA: TGTGCCAGCAAAAGACAGGGCGACAATGAGCAGTTCTTC
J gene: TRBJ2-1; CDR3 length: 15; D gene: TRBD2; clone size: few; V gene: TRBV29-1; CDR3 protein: CSVDLAEDPANEQFF; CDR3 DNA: TGCAGCGTTGACCTAGCGGAAGACCCTGCCAATGAGCAGTTCTTC
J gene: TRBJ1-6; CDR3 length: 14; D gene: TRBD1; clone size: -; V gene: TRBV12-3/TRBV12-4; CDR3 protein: CASSTGDSFSPLHF; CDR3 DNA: TGTGCCAGCAGTACAGGGGACAGTTTTTCACCCCTCCACTTT
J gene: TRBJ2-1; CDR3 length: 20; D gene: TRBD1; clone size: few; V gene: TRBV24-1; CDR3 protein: CATSDPGTGERERAYNEQFF; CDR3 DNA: TGTGCCACCAGTGACCCCGGGACAGGGGAACGGGAGAGAGCCTACAATGAGCAGTTCTTC
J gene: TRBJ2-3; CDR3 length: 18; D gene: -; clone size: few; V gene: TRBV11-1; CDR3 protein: CASSLKEVLRPLTDTQYF; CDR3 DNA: TGTGCCAGCAGCTTAAAGGAAGTGCTACGGCCCCTCACAGATACGCAGTATTTT
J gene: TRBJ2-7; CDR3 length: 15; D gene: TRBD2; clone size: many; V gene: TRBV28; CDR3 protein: CASSLRGAGVYEQYF; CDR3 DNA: TGTGCCAGCAGTTTACGGGGAGCGGGAGTCTACGAGCAGTACTTC
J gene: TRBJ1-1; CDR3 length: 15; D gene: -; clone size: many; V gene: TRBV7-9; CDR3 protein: CASSRNGGMNTEAFF; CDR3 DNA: TGTGCCAGCAGCCGAAACGGCGGCATGAACACTGAAGCTTTCTTT
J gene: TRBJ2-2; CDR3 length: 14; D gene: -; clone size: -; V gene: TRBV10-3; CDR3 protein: CAISETGDPGELFF; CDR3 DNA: TGTGCCATCAGTGAGACAGGAGACCCCGGGGAGCTGTTTTTT
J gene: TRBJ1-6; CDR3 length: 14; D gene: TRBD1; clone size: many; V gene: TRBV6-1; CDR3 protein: CASRTGTGNSPLHF; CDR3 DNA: TGTGCCAGCAGGACCGGGACAGGGAACTCACCCCTCCACTTT
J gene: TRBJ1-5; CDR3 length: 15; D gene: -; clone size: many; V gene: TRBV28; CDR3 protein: CASSRQDLSNQPQHF; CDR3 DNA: TGTGCCAGCAGTCGGCAGGACCTTAGCAATCAGCCCCAGCATTTT
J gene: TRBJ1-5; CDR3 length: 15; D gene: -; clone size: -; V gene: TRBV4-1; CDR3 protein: CASSQDTGNNQPQHF; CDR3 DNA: TGCGCCAGCAGCCAAGATACCGGAAACAATCAGCCCCAGCATTTT
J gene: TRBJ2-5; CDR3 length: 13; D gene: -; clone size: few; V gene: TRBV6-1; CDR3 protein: CASSRLPIETQYF; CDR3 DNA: TGTGCCAGCAGCAGACTCCCCATTGAGACCCAGTACTTC
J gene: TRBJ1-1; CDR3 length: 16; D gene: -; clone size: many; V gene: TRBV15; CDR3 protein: CATSRDLGMRNTEAFF; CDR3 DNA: TGTGCCACCAGCAGAGATTTGGGGATGCGGAACACTGAAGCTTTCTTT
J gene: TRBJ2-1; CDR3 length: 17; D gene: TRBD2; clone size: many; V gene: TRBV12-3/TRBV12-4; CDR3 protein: CASSFSRGDWSYNEQFF; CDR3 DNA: TGTGCCAGCAGTTTTTCTCGGGGGGATTGGTCCTACAATGAGCAGTTCTTC